The sequence of this TCR beta chain was determined in a study of blood T cells in healthy people across ages. A J-beta primer mix and a sample-barcoded 5' primer were used in a second PCR of roughly 6 to 11 cycles. TCRdb processed the 5' RACE reads anew with MiXCR; each CDR3 protein has one entry. The table has around 1,500,000 distinct CDR3 sequences, 42% seen once. To note about this clonotype: Germline and junction disagree at one end, which may indicate a read error.

This CDR3 is built from 13 residues. CDR1 and CDR2 from the germline V gene are LNHNV and YYDKDF (reference sequence). The TCR sequence derives from a woman aged 18 to 35 in good health. Sequenced: blood. The chain uses TRBV15 and TRBJ2-3, with D unclear. CDR3 residues: CATNRAGTDTQYF. In nucleotides, the CDR3 is TGTGCCACCAACAGAGCCGGGACAGATACGCAGTATTTT.